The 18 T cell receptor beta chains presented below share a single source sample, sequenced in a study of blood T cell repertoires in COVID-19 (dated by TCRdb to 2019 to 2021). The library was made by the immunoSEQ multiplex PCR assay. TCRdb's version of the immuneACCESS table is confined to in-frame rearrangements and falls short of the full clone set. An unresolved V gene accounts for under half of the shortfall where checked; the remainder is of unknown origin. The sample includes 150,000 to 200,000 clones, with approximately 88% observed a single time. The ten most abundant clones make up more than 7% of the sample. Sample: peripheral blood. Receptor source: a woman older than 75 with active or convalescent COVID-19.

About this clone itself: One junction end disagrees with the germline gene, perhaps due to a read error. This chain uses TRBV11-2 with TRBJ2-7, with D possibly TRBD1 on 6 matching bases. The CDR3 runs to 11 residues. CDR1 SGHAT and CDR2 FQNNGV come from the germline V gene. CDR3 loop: CASSLGGRAEF. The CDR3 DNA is TGTGCCAGCAGCTTAGGGGGGCGCGCGGAGTTC. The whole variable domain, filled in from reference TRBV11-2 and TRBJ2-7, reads EAGVAQSPRYKIIEKRQSVAFWCNPISGHATLYWYQQILGQGPKLLIQFQNNGVVDDSQLPKDRFSAERLKGVDSTLKIQPAKLEDSAVYLCASSLGGRAEFGPGTRLTVT.

CDR3 loop: CASSPFGTSGGQETQYF. CDR3 DNA: TGTGCCAGCAGCCCATTTGGGACTAGCGGAGGCCAAGAGACCCAGTACTTC. The chain is built from TRBV7-2 and TRBJ2-5; TRBD2 aligns across 11 bases. CDR1 is SGHTA, CDR2 FQGNSA, per germline. The CDR3 has 17 amino acids. J lost 1 base, V lost 5 bases, and 9 bases had no gene match. Together with reference TRBV7-2 and TRBJ2-5, the CDR3 gives the full variable domain: GAGVSQSPSNKVTEKGKDVELRCDPISGHTALYWYRQSLGQGLEFLIYFQGNSAPDKSGLPSDRFSAERTGGSVSTLTIQRTQQEDSAVYLCASSPFGTSGGQETQYFGPGTRLLVL.

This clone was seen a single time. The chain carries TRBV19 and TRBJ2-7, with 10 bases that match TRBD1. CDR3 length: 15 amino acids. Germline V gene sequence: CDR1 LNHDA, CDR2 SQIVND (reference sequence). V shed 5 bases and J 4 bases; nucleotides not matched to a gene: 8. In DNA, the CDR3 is TGTGCCAGTAGTGACTCCGGGACAGGGGATTACGAGCAGTACTTC. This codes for CASSDSGTGDYEQYF.

The CDR3 coding sequence is TGTGCCAGCAGTCTGCTCCAGGGGATAGGTCAGCCCCAGCATTTT. It yields the protein CASSLLQGIGQPQHF. The gene calls are TRBV6-2 or TRBV6-3 and TRBJ1-5; possibly TRBD1 for D (6 bases). Trimming pared 5 bases from V and 6 bases from J, leaving 17 bases between. There are 15 residues in the CDR3. Germline CDR1 reads MNHEY; CDR2 reads SVGEGT.

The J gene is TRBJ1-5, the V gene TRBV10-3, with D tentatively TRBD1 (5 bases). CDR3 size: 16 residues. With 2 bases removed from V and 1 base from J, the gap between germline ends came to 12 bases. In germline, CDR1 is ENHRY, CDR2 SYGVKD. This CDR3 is CAISEGGTVSNQPQHF. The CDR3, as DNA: TGTGCCATCAGTGAGGGGGGGACGGTAAGCAATCAGCCCCAGCATTTT.

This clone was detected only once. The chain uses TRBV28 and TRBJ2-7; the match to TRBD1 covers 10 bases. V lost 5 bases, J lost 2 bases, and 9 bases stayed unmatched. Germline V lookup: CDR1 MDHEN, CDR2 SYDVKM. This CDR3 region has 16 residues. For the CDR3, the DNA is TGTGCCAGCAGTCCCCGAGGACAGGGGGGCCCCTACGAGCAGTACTTC. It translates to CASSPRGQGGPYEQYF.

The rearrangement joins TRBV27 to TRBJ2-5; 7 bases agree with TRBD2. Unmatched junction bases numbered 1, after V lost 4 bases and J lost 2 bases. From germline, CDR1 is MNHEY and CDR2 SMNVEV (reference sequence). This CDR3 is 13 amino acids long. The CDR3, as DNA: TGTGCCAGCAGTTGGGGAGGGCAAGAGACCCAGTACTTC. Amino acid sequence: CASSWGGQETQYF.

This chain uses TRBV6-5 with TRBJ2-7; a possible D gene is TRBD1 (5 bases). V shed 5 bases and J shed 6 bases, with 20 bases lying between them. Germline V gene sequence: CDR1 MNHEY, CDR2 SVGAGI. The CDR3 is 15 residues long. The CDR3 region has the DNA TGTGCCAGCAGTCCTACAGGAAACCTACTTAGCGAGCAGTACTTC. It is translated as CASSPTGNLLSEQYF.

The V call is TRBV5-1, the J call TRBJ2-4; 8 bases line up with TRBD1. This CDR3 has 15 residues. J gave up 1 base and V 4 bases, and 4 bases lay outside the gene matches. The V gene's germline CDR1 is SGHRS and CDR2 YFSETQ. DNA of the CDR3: TGCGCCAGCAGCACCAACAGGGGGGCCAAAAACATTCAGTACTTC. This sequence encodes CASSTNRGAKNIQYF.

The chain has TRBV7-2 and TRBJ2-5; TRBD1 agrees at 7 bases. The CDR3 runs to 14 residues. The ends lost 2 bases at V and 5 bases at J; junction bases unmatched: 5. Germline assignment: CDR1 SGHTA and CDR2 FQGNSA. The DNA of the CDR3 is TGTGCCAGCAGCTTAAAAGGGGGCATGGAGACCCAGTACTTC. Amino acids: CASSLKGGMETQYF.

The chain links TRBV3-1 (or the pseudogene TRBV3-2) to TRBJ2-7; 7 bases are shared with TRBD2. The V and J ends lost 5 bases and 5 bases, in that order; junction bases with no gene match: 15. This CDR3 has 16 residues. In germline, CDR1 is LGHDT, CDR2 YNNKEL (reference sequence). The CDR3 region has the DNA TGTGCCAGCAGCTCCCTCGCCGGGGGGATCGCAAACGAGCAGTACTTC. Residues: CASSSLAGGIANEQYF.

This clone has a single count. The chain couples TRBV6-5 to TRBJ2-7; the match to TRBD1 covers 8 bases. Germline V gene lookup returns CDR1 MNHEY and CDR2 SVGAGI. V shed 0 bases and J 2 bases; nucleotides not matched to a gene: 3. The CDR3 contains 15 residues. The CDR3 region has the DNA TGTGCCAGCAGTTACTCGGGACAGGAGACCTACGAGCAGTACTTC. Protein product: CASSYSGQETYEQYF.

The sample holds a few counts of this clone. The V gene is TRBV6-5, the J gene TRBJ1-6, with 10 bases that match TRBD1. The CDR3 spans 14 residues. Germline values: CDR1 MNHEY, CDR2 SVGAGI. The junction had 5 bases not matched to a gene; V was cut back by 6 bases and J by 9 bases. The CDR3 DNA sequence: TGTGCCAGCAGCCTGGGACAGGGGTTTTCACCCCTCCACTTT. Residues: CASSLGQGFSPLHF.

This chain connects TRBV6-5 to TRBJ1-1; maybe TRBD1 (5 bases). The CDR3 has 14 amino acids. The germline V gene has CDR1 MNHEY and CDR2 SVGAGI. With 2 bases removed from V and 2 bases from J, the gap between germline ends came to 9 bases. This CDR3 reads CASSYVQGNTEAFF. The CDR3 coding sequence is TGTGCCAGCAGTTACGTCCAGGGAAACACTGAAGCTTTCTTT.

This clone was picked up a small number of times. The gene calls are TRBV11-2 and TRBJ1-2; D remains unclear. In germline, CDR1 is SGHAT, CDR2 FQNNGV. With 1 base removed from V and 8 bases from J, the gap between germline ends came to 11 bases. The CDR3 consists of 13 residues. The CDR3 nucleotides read TGTGCCAGCAGCTTAGGGTCCGGGGAGGGCTACACCTTC. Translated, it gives CASSLGSGEGYTF.

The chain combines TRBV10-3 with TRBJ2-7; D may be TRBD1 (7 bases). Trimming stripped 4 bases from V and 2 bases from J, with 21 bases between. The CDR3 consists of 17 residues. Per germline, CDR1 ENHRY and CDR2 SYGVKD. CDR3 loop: CAISGGDRQFLPYEQYF. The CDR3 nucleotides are TGTGCCATCAGTGGGGGGGACAGACAATTCCTACCCTACGAGCAGTACTTC.

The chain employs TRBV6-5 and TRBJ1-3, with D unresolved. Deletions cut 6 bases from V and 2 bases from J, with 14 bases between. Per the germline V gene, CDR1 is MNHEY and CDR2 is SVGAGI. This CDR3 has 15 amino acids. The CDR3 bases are TGTGCCAGCAGCTCCGGGTTTAGTACTGGAAACACCATATATTTT. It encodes CASSSGFSTGNTIYF.

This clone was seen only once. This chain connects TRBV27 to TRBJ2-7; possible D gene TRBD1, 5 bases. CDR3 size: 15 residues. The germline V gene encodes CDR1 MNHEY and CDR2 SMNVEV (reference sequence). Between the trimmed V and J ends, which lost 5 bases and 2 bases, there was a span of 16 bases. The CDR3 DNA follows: TGTGCCAGCAGTCCCCAGAAGGGGTCCGCCTACGAGCAGTACTTC. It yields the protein CASSPQKGSAYEQYF.